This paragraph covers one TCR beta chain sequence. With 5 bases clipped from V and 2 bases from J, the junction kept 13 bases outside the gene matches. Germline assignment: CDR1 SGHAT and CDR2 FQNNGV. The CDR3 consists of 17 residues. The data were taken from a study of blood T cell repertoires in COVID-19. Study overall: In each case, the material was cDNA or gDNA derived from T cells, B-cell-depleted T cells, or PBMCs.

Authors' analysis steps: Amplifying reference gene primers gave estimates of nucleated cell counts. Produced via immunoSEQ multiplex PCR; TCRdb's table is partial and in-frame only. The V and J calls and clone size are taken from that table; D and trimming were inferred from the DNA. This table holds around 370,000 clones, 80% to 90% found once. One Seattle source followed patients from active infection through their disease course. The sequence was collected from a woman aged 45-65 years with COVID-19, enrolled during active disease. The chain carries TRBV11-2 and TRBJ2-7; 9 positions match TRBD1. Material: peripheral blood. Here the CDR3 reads CASSRVVGTGTPYEQYF. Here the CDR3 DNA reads TGTGCCAGCAGCCGAGTGGTAGGGACAGGGACGCCCTACGAGCAGTACTTC.